This paragraph reports one T cell receptor (beta chain). Antigen unknown. This probably arose from a read error, given a far larger clone one base away. Generated by immunoSEQ multiplex PCR, the TCRdb table keeps only in-frame clones and is missing some. The sample lists about a million clones; 70% to 80% were seen once. This sample is part of a study of shared clonotypes between healthy human individuals. Study-level results: Non-shared clonotypes showed lower generation probabilities than clonotypes common to all four donors.

The germline V gene encodes CDR1 SGHDT and CDR2 YYEEEE. Trimming removed 5 bases from V and 1 base from J; junction bases left unmatched: 4. The CDR3 consists of 15 residues. Donors included only healthy HIV-negative adults lacking recent acute infections or vaccinations. Adults of Caucasian background living in Nashville, Tennessee made up all donors. The clonotype was recovered from a man aged 18 to 30 in good health. Some clones in this sample may be carry-over from other donors' samples. The gene calls are TRBV5-6 and TRBJ2-2, with 8 bases aligning to TRBD1. Sequenced sample: memory CD4+ T cells from PBMCs. As to subset: CD45RA-negative fraction. The CDR3: CASRAGTGNTGELFF. CDR3 DNA: TGTGCCAGCAGAGCCGGGACAGGGAACACCGGGGAGCTGTTTTTT.